A single sample gave rise to the 4 T cell receptor beta chains below, sequenced in a study of glioma-infiltrating T cells after dendritic cell vaccination. TCRdb keeps only in-frame clones here, not all; method: immunoSEQ multiplex PCR. Found here are tens of thousands of clones, under 90% of them singletons; the top ten hold just under 3%. The starting material was blood, obtained before dendritic cell vaccination. The receptor set was obtained from a human donor with glioblastoma.

The CDR3 region has the DNA TGCGCCAGCAGCTTGCGTGGGGCAGTTCTGGGTAGTGGAGGGGAGCAGTACTTC. It encodes CASSLRGAVLGSGGEQYF. The chain carries TRBV5-1 and TRBJ2-7; TRBD2 might be the D (6 bases). This CDR3 region has 18 residues. The germline V and J ends were trimmed by 1 base and 7 bases, with 27 bases remaining between them. The germline V gene has CDR1 SGHRS and CDR2 YFSETQ.

Many counts were recorded for this clone. The genes are TRBV7-9 and TRBJ2-7, with 9 positions matching TRBD1. Germline CDR1 is SEHNR and CDR2 is FQNEAQ (reference sequence). Unmatched junction bases numbered 7, after V lost 5 bases and J lost 2 bases. CDR3 length: 15 residues. The CDR3 loop reads CASSPRDRDTYEQYF. The CDR3 DNA follows: TGTGCCAGCAGCCCCCGGGACAGGGACACCTACGAGCAGTACTTC.

The chain carries TRBV5-1 and TRBJ2-3; TRBD2 agrees at 7 bases. The germline V gene has CDR1 SGHRS and CDR2 YFSETQ. The CDR3 is made up of 14 amino acids. V lost 6 bases to trimming and J lost 1 base; unmatched junction nucleotides: 5. The CDR3 loop reads CASKVGGGTDTQYF. CDR3 DNA sequence: TGCGCCAGCAAGGTTGGGGGGGGCACAGATACGCAGTATTTT.

The chain has TRBV29-1 and TRBJ2-7; maybe TRBD1 (5 bases). The germline V gene has CDR1 SQVTM and CDR2 ANQGSEA. The V and J ends lost 5 bases and 0 bases respectively, with 11 bases between them. The length of the CDR3 is 13 residues. The CDR3 sequence is CSVYTGDSYEQYF. The CDR3 nucleotides read TGCAGCGTTTATACAGGCGACTCCTACGAGCAGTACTTC.